The entry below gives a single T cell receptor (beta chain) sequence along with its context. What it binds is unknown. This record belongs to a study of T cell repertoires in cytomegalovirus infection. Across the study: Matching HLA type, along with CMV infection, was indicated by public TCR beta signatures.

TCRdb used MiXCR to reprocess the reads, holding one entry per CDR3 protein. The data show 20,000 or so distinct CDR3 sequences, approximately 22% seen once. Notes on the study in general: CMV carriers having the relevant HLA were flagged by cumulative public TCR beta family frequency. The study found HLA-C-restricted CMV-specific TCR beta clonotypes dominating the ex vivo response.

The sequencing here drew on CD8+ T cells from cultured PBMCs, taken from culture after CMV antigen stimulation. This TCR was recovered from a human donor in good health (CMV status not recorded). Some clones in this sample may be carry-over from other donors' samples.

The CDR3 DNA reads TGTGCCAGCAGTTTATACGGGGGTTCCGAGCAGTACTTC. Amino acid sequence: CASSLYGGSEQYF. The V and J genes are TRBV27 and TRBJ2-7, with D possibly matching TRBD2 (6 bases). The germline CDR1 and CDR2 sequences are MNHEY and SMNVEV (reference sequence). Trimming took 1 base from V and 6 from J, leaving 10 bases between them. CDR3 length: 13 residues.